A few counts support the clone carrying this T cell receptor (beta chain). What it binds is unknown. RNA transcripts gave rise to amplified TCR beta CDR3 regions. TCR CDR3 underwent first-round RT-PCR with the HTBI primer set. From the multiplex PCR reads, TCRdb called clonotypes with MiXCR, one entry per CDR3 protein. The sample contains nearly 600,000 distinct CDR3 sequences, approximately 15% of which appear only once. The data are from a study of T cells in Graves' hyperthyroidism and ophthalmopathy. Study-level background: Peripheral blood collection took place at initial diagnosis, before any treatment. Study-wide points: Ophthalmopathy was predicted by the model a median of about six months ahead of onset.

Ophthalmopathy in the patients scored at least 3 on Clinical Activity Score and at least 4 on NOSPECS grade, lasting under 3 months. Fresh peripheral blood, about 9.3 ml, yielded the PBMCs. The sample comprised blood. This receptor was taken from a woman under 30 with Graves' ophthalmopathy.

The CDR3 sequence is CASSSTGGKGGYTF. In DNA, the CDR3 is TGTGCCAGCAGTTCCACAGGGGGCAAGGGTGGCTACACCTTC. The chain uses TRBV6-2 or TRBV6-3 and TRBJ1-2; 9 positions agree with TRBD1. CDR1 and CDR2 from the germline V gene are MNHEY and SVGEGT. This CDR3 is built from 14 residues. Trimming removed 4 bases from V and 7 bases from J; junction bases left unmatched: 7.